Each of the 24 T cell receptor beta chains below was sequenced from the same sample in a study of cytomegalovirus exposure and HLA in healthy donors. Amplification used 60 Vbeta primers and 13 Jbeta primers. Sequenced by immunoSEQ multiplex PCR; TCRdb stores in-frame clones only, minus some. The sample has around 160,000 clones; around four fifths are singletons. Sequencing was carried out using PBMCs. These receptor sequences come from a woman aged 18-29 years in good health and CMV-seronegative.

The chain employs TRBV5-1 and TRBJ2-2, with D perhaps matching TRBD1 (7 bases). V lost 2 bases, J lost 2 bases, and 13 bases lay in between. Germline V gene data show CDR1 as SGHRS and CDR2 as YFSETQ. The CDR3 extends over 16 amino acids. The CDR3 is CASSLRTGLNTGELFF. The DNA of the CDR3 is TGCGCCAGCAGCTTACGGACAGGACTAAACACCGGGGAGCTGTTTTTT.

The rearrangement joins TRBV28 to TRBJ2-3; TRBD1 is a possible D gene (6 bases). Germline V gene data show CDR1 as MDHEN and CDR2 as SYDVKM. This CDR3 is built from 16 residues. Trimming cost V 6 bases and J 0 bases, with 16 bases left between them. CDR3 sequence reads: CASRPIRGSSTDTQYF. CDR3 sequence (DNA): TGTGCCAGCAGACCGATCAGGGGTTCTAGCACAGATACGCAGTATTTT.

V is TRBV5-1 and J is TRBJ1-6; 7 bases match TRBD1. CDR3 length: 13 amino acids. Trimming cost V 4 bases and J 7 bases; bases outside gene matches: 2. Germline CDR1 reads SGHRS; CDR2 reads YFSETQ. The CDR3 sequence: CASSRDRNSPLHF. The DNA of the CDR3 is TGCGCCAGCAGCCGGGACAGAAATTCACCCCTCCACTTT.

The chain links TRBV6-5 to TRBJ2-7, with 11 bases identical to TRBD1. The CDR3 spans 14 residues. J was trimmed by 4 bases and V by 4 bases; bases with no gene match: 3. The germline V gene encodes CDR1 MNHEY and CDR2 SVGAGI. CDR3 amino acids: CASSSDRGRYEQYF. CDR3 sequence (DNA): TGTGCCAGCAGTTCGGACAGGGGGCGGTACGAGCAGTACTTC.

The rearrangement uses TRBV27 and TRBJ2-3; 11 bases match TRBD2. CDR3 size: 17 residues. The germline V gene has CDR1 MNHEY and CDR2 SMNVEV (reference sequence). Trimming cost V 3 bases and J 4 bases; bases outside gene matches: 9. CDR3 coding DNA: TGTGCCAGCAGTTTTGCCCCTAGCGGGGGGCTGCCAGATACGCAGTATTTT. This codes for CASSFAPSGGLPDTQYF.

CDR3 DNA sequence: TGCGCCAGCAGCTTGCTACCGAGTCTGAGCACAGATACGCAGTATTTT. Amino acid sequence: CASSLLPSLSTDTQYF. The chain couples TRBV5-1 to TRBJ2-3, with D uncertain. Germline CDR1 is SGHRS and CDR2 is YFSETQ. V lost 1 base to trimming and J lost 0 bases, with 12 bases between them. The CDR3 runs 16 residues.

V gene TRBV28 combines with J gene TRBJ1-2, with D maybe TRBD1 (5 bases). Trimming cost V 7 bases and J 3 bases, with 9 bases left between them. Germline V gives CDR1 MDHEN, CDR2 SYDVKM. The length of the CDR3 is 12 residues. The CDR3 sequence: CASNTGDYGYTF. The CDR3, as DNA: TGTGCCAGCAACACGGGGGACTATGGCTACACCTTC.

About this clone itself: One junction end disagrees with the germline gene, perhaps due to a read error. The rearrangement joins TRBV7-8 to TRBJ1-1; 8 bases match TRBD1. The CDR3 consists of 15 residues. Germline V gives CDR1 SGHVS, CDR2 FQNEAQ. This CDR3 is CASSLSRGRDTEASF. CDR3 DNA sequence: TGTGCCAGCAGCTTATCCAGGGGGCGAGACACTGAAGCTTCCTTT.

The chain uses TRBV6-4 and TRBJ1-5, with D possibly TRBD1 on 6 matching bases. V was trimmed by 6 bases and J by 4 bases, leaving 10 bases between them. The CDR3 is made up of 13 amino acids. Germline-derived CDR1 and CDR2 are MRHNA and SNTAGT. The CDR3 bases are TGTGCCAGCAGCCCCGGGACAAATCAGCCCCAGCATTTT. Its translation: CASSPGTNQPQHF.

The CDR3 loop is CASREAGMSPYEQYF. The CDR3, as DNA: TGTGCCAGCAGAGAGGCGGGGATGAGCCCCTACGAGCAGTACTTC. The rearrangement joins TRBV6-5 to TRBJ2-7; D is perhaps TRBD2 (6 bases). With 6 bases removed from V and 2 bases from J, the gap between germline ends came to 17 bases. Germline V gene data show CDR1 as MNHEY and CDR2 as SVGAGI. The CDR3 consists of 15 residues.

This chain joins TRBV7-9 and TRBJ1-1; 7 nucleotides align to TRBD1. V shed 6 bases and J 0 bases; nucleotides not matched to a gene: 4. This CDR3 has 14 amino acids. Germline CDR1 reads SEHNR; CDR2 reads FQNEAQ (reference sequence). The CDR3: CASRWGQMNTEAFF. The CDR3 region has the DNA TGTGCCAGCAGATGGGGACAGATGAACACTGAAGCTTTCTTT.

The rearrangement joins TRBV7-3 to TRBJ2-7; 8 nucleotides align to TRBD1. Germline CDR1 reads SGHTA; CDR2 reads FQGTGA. V lost 1 base and J lost 2; bases outside the gene matches: 10. The CDR3 covers 17 residues. The CDR3: CASSLRASGQGPYEQYF. In nucleotides, the CDR3 is TGTGCCAGCAGCTTAAGAGCGAGCGGACAGGGTCCCTACGAGCAGTACTTC. Based on the CDR3 plus reference TRBV7-3 and TRBJ2-7, the full variable domain is GAGVSQTPSNKVTEKGKYVELRCDPISGHTALYWYRQSLGQGPEFLIYFQGTGAADDSGLPNDRFFAVRPEGSVSTLKIQRTERGDSAVYLCASSLRASGQGPYEQYFGPGTRLTVT.

This clone was observed a handful of times. V is TRBV7-6 and J is TRBJ1-2; 7 bases are a match to TRBD1. The CDR3 extends over 13 amino acids. Germline loops: CDR1 SGHVS, CDR2 FNYEAQ. With V trimmed by 5 bases and J by 4 bases, 4 bases remained unmatched. The CDR3 DNA reads TGTGCCAGCAGCCCGGGACAGCTCTATGGCTACACCTTC. It specifies CASSPGQLYGYTF.

The chain is built from TRBV5-1 and TRBJ1-5, with 9 bases aligning to TRBD1. The CDR3 length is 17 residues. Germline V gene data show CDR1 as SGHRS and CDR2 as YFSETQ. Germline trimming cut 3 bases from V and 3 bases from J; bases unmatched to any gene: 10. CDR3 protein: CASSSLKGTGINQPQHF. CDR3 nucleotides: TGCGCCAGCAGCTCCTTAAAGGGGACAGGGATCAATCAGCCCCAGCATTTT.

This chain joins TRBV2 and TRBJ2-1; D is undetermined. V shed 7 bases and J shed 5 bases, with 9 bases lying between them. CDR1 and CDR2 from the germline V gene are SNHLY and FYNNEI. The CDR3 is 12 residues long. The CDR3 reads CASIWQDNEQFF. CDR3 nucleotide sequence: TGTGCCAGCATTTGGCAGGACAATGAGCAGTTCTTC.

The chain carries TRBV11-2 and TRBJ2-1, with 8 bases identical to TRBD1. Losses at the gene ends were 4 bases for V and 9 bases for J; bases not matched to a gene: 14. This CDR3 is built from 16 residues. The germline CDR1 and CDR2 sequences are SGHAT and FQNNGV. CDR3 region: CASSSDRVRGLGEQFF. CDR3 nucleotides: TGTGCCAGCAGCTCGGACAGGGTCCGGGGGCTTGGTGAGCAGTTCTTC.

This chain uses TRBV7-2 with TRBJ1-2; no clear D gene. V was clipped by 5 bases and J by 4 bases, with 20 bases between them. Germline CDR1 is SGHTA and CDR2 is FQGNSA. The CDR3 is made up of 16 amino acids. The CDR3 here is CASSPAGSRDTYGYTF. The CDR3 nucleotides are TGTGCCAGCAGCCCCGCCGGCAGCCGAGACACCTATGGCTACACCTTC.

The V and J genes are TRBV28 and TRBJ1-3, with D hard to call. CDR1 is MDHEN, CDR2 SYDVKM, per germline. Trimming left V 5 bases short and J 0 bases short, with 14 bases between. This CDR3 is 16 amino acids long. The DNA for the CDR3 is TGTGCCAGCAGTGAGCTAACAGTCAACTCTGGAAACACCATATATTTT. Translating it yields CASSELTVNSGNTIYF.

The chain links TRBV18 to TRBJ2-7, with 8 bases aligning to TRBD1. The germline CDR1 and CDR2 sequences are KGHSH and LQKENI. J was trimmed by 5 bases and V by 2 bases; bases with no gene match: 8. CDR3 size: 15 residues. CDR3 in DNA: TGTGCCAGCTCACCAGGCGGGACAGGTCGGCACGAGCAGTACTTC. The encoded protein is CASSPGGTGRHEQYF.

V usage is TRBV6-1 and J usage is TRBJ1-1; 8 bases are shared with TRBD1. The CDR3 runs to 15 residues. Losses at the gene ends were 4 bases for V and 0 bases for J; bases not matched to a gene: 4. From germline, CDR1 is MNHNS and CDR2 SASEGT. DNA for the CDR3: TGTGCCAGCAGTGCAGGGGGCGCCGTGAACACTGAAGCTTTCTTT. It is translated as CASSAGGAVNTEAFF.

V and J are TRBV5-1 and TRBJ1-1; the D gene is possibly TRBD1 (5 bases). The CDR3 spans 15 residues. CDR1 and CDR2 from the germline V gene are SGHRS and YFSETQ. V was shortened by 1 base and J by 8 bases, with 18 bases between the two germline ends. In DNA form, the CDR3 reads TGCGCCAGCAGCTTGATGTCGGGTGGGGGGAACGAAGCTTTCTTT. Amino acid sequence: CASSLMSGGGNEAFF.

This sequence joins TRBV7-2 and TRBJ2-3; 12 bases fit TRBD2. Per germline, CDR1 SGHTA and CDR2 FQGNSA. Trimming cost V 5 bases and J 9 bases; bases outside gene matches: 3. CDR3 length equals 13 residues. In DNA, the CDR3 is TGTGCCAGCAGCCGACTAGCGGGGGACACGCAGTATTTT. Translating it yields CASSRLAGDTQYF.

The V and J genes are TRBV30 and TRBJ1-3; 7 nucleotides line up with TRBD1. CDR3 size: 13 residues. V lost 5 bases and J lost 1; bases outside the gene matches: 2. Germline CDR1 and CDR2: GTSNPN and SVGIG (reference sequence). CDR3 loop: CAWATGSGNTIYF. The CDR3 DNA reads as TGTGCCTGGGCGACAGGGTCTGGAAACACCATATATTTT.

V and J are TRBV7-9 and TRBJ2-2; the D gene is possibly TRBD1 (6 bases). Trimming took 5 bases from V and 3 from J, leaving 19 bases between them. CDR1 and CDR2 from the germline V gene are SEHNR and FQNEAQ (reference sequence). The CDR3 extends over 17 amino acids. The CDR3 DNA sequence: TGTGCCAGCAGCCAAACACCCACAGGGAAGGACACCGGGGAGCTGTTTTTT. Translation: CASSQTPTGKDTGELFF.